Reported below is one T cell receptor (beta chain). Authors' data handling: Researchers report that nucleated cell counts were estimated from reference gene primer amplification. Profiled with immunoSEQ multiplex PCR; TCRdb holds only in-frame clones, not every one. V, J and clone size are those of that table, while D and trimming were read from the DNA. The table shows over 90,000 clones, with roughly nine tenths occurring only once. This sample was included in a study of blood T cell repertoires in COVID-19. The overall study: Donors in the United States, Italy and Spain gave samples during acute or convalescent COVID-19.

This sequence was found in a woman of 80 years or more in a cohort sampled during active COVID-19. The sample comprised peripheral blood.

The CDR3, as DNA: TGTGCCAGCAGCCAAGACAGCTCTGGGGCCAACGTCCTGACTTTC. As protein: CASSQDSSGANVLTF. This rearrangement joins TRBV14 to TRBJ2-6; D not resolved. This CDR3 region has 15 residues. V was pared by 0 bases and J by 0 bases, with 3 bases between. In germline, CDR1 is SGHDN, CDR2 FVKESK.